The next 31 T cell receptor beta chains were all read from a single sample in a study of shared clonotypes between healthy human individuals. The repertoire was sequenced with immunoSEQ multiplex PCR; TCRdb's copy has only in-frame clones and lacks some. This repertoire shows 2 million to 2.5 million clones, 90% to 96% found once; its top ten account for about 0.13%. The sample was naive CD4+ T cells sorted from blood. Sample subset: CD45RA+ positively selected. The receptors were sampled from a man younger than 30 in good health.

The chain has TRBV4-3 and TRBJ2-7; D unclear. The germline gives CDR1 LGHNA, CDR2 YSLEER. The CDR3 is 15 residues long. Trimming left V 5 bases short and J 4 bases short, with 18 bases between. CDR3 loop: CASSYSRAPAYEQYF. The CDR3 DNA is TGCGCCAGCAGCTATTCTCGGGCCCCGGCGTACGAGCAGTACTTC.

CDR3 loop: CASSLTLTSGQETQYF. DNA of the CDR3: TGCGCCAGCAGCTTGACCCTTACTAGCGGCCAAGAGACCCAGTACTTC. This chain uses TRBV5-1 with TRBJ2-5; 8 nucleotides align to TRBD2. This CDR3 has 16 residues. After removal of 1 base from V and 1 base from J, the junction contained 6 bases not matched to a gene. Germline CDR1 is SGHRS and CDR2 is YFSETQ.

This chain uses TRBV5-6 with TRBJ1-1; D might be TRBD1 (5 bases). V was trimmed by 4 bases and J by 4 bases, leaving 11 bases between them. The CDR3 consists of 13 residues. Germline CDR1 and CDR2: SGHDT and YYEEEE. DNA of the CDR3: TGTGCCAGCAGCCGCGCAGGGAGCACTGAAGCTTTCTTT. It specifies CASSRAGSTEAFF.

This chain links TRBV4-1 with TRBJ2-7; TRBD2 matches 8 bases. V dropped 4 bases and J dropped 0; count of bases not matched to a gene: 8. CDR1 MGHRA and CDR2 YSYEKL come from the germline V gene. The CDR3 covers 16 residues. CDR3 residues: CASSLTDGTSSYEQYF. DNA of the CDR3: TGCGCCAGCAGCCTCACCGACGGGACTAGCTCCTACGAGCAGTACTTC.

In DNA form, the CDR3 reads TGTGCCAGCACCCGGAGTGGGACGATACGCAATCAGCCCCAGCATTTT. This codes for CASTRSGTIRNQPQHF. The rearrangement links TRBV27 to TRBJ1-5; TRBD1 might be the D (5 bases). The CDR3 loop spans 16 amino acids. The germline CDR1 and CDR2 sequences are MNHEY and SMNVEV (reference sequence). V was cut by 7 bases and J by 2 bases, with 18 bases left in between.

The chain employs TRBV6-5 and TRBJ2-1, with TRBD1 identical over 9 bases. The ends lost 6 bases at V and 7 bases at J; junction bases unmatched: 4. The CDR3 is made up of 13 amino acids. Germline V CDR1 and CDR2: MNHEY, SVGAGI. The CDR3 DNA sequence: TGTGCCAGCAGGGCACAGGGGGCAAATGAGCAGTTCTTC. This encodes CASRAQGANEQFF.

V gene TRBV5-1 combines with J gene TRBJ1-1; weak D call: TRBD1 (5 bases). Trimming pared 4 bases from V and 0 bases from J, leaving 16 bases between. This CDR3 contains 16 residues. The germline CDR1 and CDR2 sequences are SGHRS and YFSETQ. The DNA of the CDR3 is TGCGCCAGCAGCAAAAGGGGTCCCCCATTGAACACTGAAGCTTTCTTT. Amino acid sequence: CASSKRGPPLNTEAFF.

J is TRBJ2-3 and V is TRBV13; a possible D gene is TRBD1 (6 bases). With 6 bases removed from V and 3 bases from J, the gap between germline ends came to 19 bases. CDR3 length: 16 amino acids. Germline V lookup: CDR1 PRHDT, CDR2 FYEKMQ (reference sequence). CDR3 coding DNA: TGTGCCAGCAGTCGGATAGGACAGCTCGGAACAGATACGCAGTATTTT. It encodes CASSRIGQLGTDTQYF.

The chain employs TRBV11-3 and TRBJ2-1, with TRBD2 matching 12 bases. Trimming at V came to 8 bases and at J to 7 bases, leaving 3 bases not matched to a gene. The germline gives CDR1 SGHNT, CDR2 YENEEA. The CDR3 is 13 amino acids. CDR3 residues: CASRGTSGNEQFF. The CDR3 DNA follows: TGTGCCAGCCGAGGGACTAGCGGGAATGAGCAGTTCTTC.

The gene calls are TRBV6-5 and TRBJ1-1; 9 bases map to TRBD1. The ends lost 11 bases at V and 5 bases at J; junction bases unmatched: 9. The CDR3 loop spans 13 amino acids. CDR1 MNHEY and CDR2 SVGAGI come from the germline V gene. CDR3 sequence (DNA): TGTGCCGCCGCGAGGGACAGGGAAACTGAAGCTTTCTTT. Protein product: CAAARDRETEAFF.

V usage is TRBV7-2 and J usage is TRBJ1-1, with 9 bases identical to TRBD1. Germline assignment: CDR1 SGHTA and CDR2 FQGNSA. This CDR3 is built from 18 residues. V lost 5 bases to trimming and J lost 0 bases; unmatched junction nucleotides: 13. This CDR3 reads CASSLDRGPLRVNTEAFF. In DNA form, the CDR3 reads TGTGCCAGCAGCCTGGACAGGGGCCCTCTAAGGGTGAACACTGAAGCTTTCTTT.

The chain uses TRBV7-2 and TRBJ1-1; no definite D call. Trimming removed 5 bases at V and 2 bases at J, with 9 bases between. The CDR3 runs to 13 residues. Germline CDR1 SGHTA, CDR2 FQGNSA. CDR3 sequence reads: CASSLWGNTEAFF. In DNA, the CDR3 is TGTGCCAGCAGCCTCTGGGGTAACACTGAAGCTTTCTTT.

This rearrangement joins TRBV16 to TRBJ1-2, with D possibly matching TRBD1 (6 bases). CDR3 length equals 15 residues. Germline CDR1 reads KGHSY; CDR2 reads FQNENV. V shed 1 base and J shed 4 bases, with 13 bases lying between them. The CDR3 DNA follows: TGTGCCAGCAGCCAATACCCCGGACAGCGCTATGGCTACACCTTC. This encodes CASSQYPGQRYGYTF.

V and J are TRBV4-2 and TRBJ2-5; 9 bases are shared with TRBD2. With V trimmed by 4 bases and J by 6 bases, 6 bases remained unmatched. CDR3 length: 14 residues. CDR1 is LGHNA, CDR2 YNFKEQ, per germline. Written as DNA, the CDR3 is TGTGCCAGCAGCCCAGCGGGAGGCAGTAAGACCCAGTACTTC. This translates into CASSPAGGSKTQYF.

The V call is TRBV30, the J call TRBJ2-2; D is unclear. Germline V lookup: CDR1 GTSNPN, CDR2 SVGIG (reference sequence). The length of the CDR3 is 15 residues. V lost 0 bases and J lost 2, with 10 bases in between. CDR3 DNA: TGTGCCTGGAGTGTTATTCTTGGAAACACCGGGGAGCTGTTTTTT. This gives the protein CAWSVILGNTGELFF.

On this clone: Within the sample, other DNA sequences also encode this same CDR3. CDR3 sequence (DNA): TGCAGCGTTGTCAACAGCTACGAGCAGTACTTC. As protein: CSVVNSYEQYF. This rearrangement joins TRBV29-1 to TRBJ2-7; D call uncertain. Germline values: CDR1 SQVTM, CDR2 ANQGSEA. There are 11 residues in the CDR3. Trimming took 4 bases from V and 3 from J, leaving 7 bases between them.

The V gene is TRBV5-1, the J gene TRBJ2-7; unclear D gene. The length of the CDR3 is 14 residues. V was cut by 0 bases and J by 2 bases, with 9 bases left in between. Per the germline V gene, CDR1 is SGHRS and CDR2 is YFSETQ. The CDR3 DNA reads TGCGCCAGCAGCTTGGAGGATCCTACCTACGAGCAGTACTTC. Encoded protein: CASSLEDPTYEQYF. Full variable domain (rest looked up from reference TRBV5-1 and TRBJ2-7): KAGVTQTPRYLIKTRGQQVTLSCSPISGHRSVSWYQQTPGQGLQFLFEYFSETQRNKGNFPGRFSGRQFSNSRSEMNVSTLELGDSALYLCASSLEDPTYEQYFGPGTRLTVT.

The chain couples TRBV11-3 to TRBJ2-3, with TRBD2 as a possible D gene (6 bases). Germline V gene sequence: CDR1 SGHNT, CDR2 YENEEA. The ends were cut back, 5 bases at V and 1 base at J, with 10 bases in the middle. The CDR3 runs to 14 residues. The CDR3 spells CASSPGEGTDTQYF. CDR3 DNA sequence: TGTGCCAGCAGCCCGGGGGAGGGCACAGATACGCAGTATTTT.

This chain links TRBV5-1 with TRBJ1-1; 7 bases align to TRBD1. The CDR3 has 14 amino acids. Germline V gives CDR1 SGHRS, CDR2 YFSETQ. The junction had 13 bases not matched to a gene; V was cut back by 6 bases and J by 8 bases. The CDR3 spells CASTPLDRKGEAFF. CDR3 DNA: TGCGCCAGCACCCCCTTGGACAGGAAGGGCGAAGCTTTCTTT.

With respect to this clone: The sample holds other DNA sequences that translate to the same CDR3. This chain connects TRBV5-1 to TRBJ1-5; D unclear. The CDR3 runs 15 residues. Looked up from germline, CDR1 is SGHRS and CDR2 is YFSETQ. Trimming took off 0 bases at V and 4 bases at J, with 11 bases between the two ends. The CDR3 bases are TGCGCCAGCAGCTTGGACGGAGGACCGAATCAGCCCCAGCATTTT. It yields the protein CASSLDGGPNQPQHF.

The rearrangement uses TRBV5-1 and TRBJ2-7; possibly TRBD2 for D (5 bases). This CDR3 region has 12 residues. In germline, CDR1 is SGHRS, CDR2 YFSETQ. V gave up 4 bases and J gave up 5 bases, with 10 bases separating them. CDR3 residues: CASSVKLDEQYF. Written as DNA, the CDR3 is TGCGCCAGCAGCGTCAAACTAGACGAGCAGTACTTC.

This clone is a singleton in its sample. The V call is TRBV7-2, the J call TRBJ2-7; unclear D gene. CDR3 length equals 14 residues. Germline V lookup: CDR1 SGHTA, CDR2 FQGNSA. Between the trimmed V and J ends, which lost 7 bases and 2 bases, there was a span of 15 bases. The chain's CDR3 is CASTPGWQTYEQYF. For the CDR3, the DNA is TGTGCCAGCACCCCCGGATGGCAGACCTACGAGCAGTACTTC.

The chain has TRBV5-6 and TRBJ1-1; D not certain. This CDR3 contains 17 residues. Trimming took 2 bases from V and 3 from J, leaving 20 bases between them. The V gene's germline CDR1 is SGHDT and CDR2 YYEEEE. The CDR3 DNA reads TGTGCCAGCAGCTTAGACCGGGTCGCTGGAGCGGACACTGAAGCTTTCTTT. It yields the protein CASSLDRVAGADTEAFF.

This rearrangement joins TRBV5-1 to TRBJ2-3; 8 nucleotides line up with TRBD2. The J segment lost 0 bases and the V segment lost 1 base, leaving 7 bases of the junction unmatched. Germline CDR1 SGHRS, CDR2 YFSETQ. This CDR3 region has 17 residues. Here the CDR3 reads CASSLTGGPSSTDTQYF. CDR3 nucleotide sequence: TGCGCCAGCAGCTTGACGGGAGGGCCAAGTAGCACAGATACGCAGTATTTT.

The rearrangement uses TRBV4-2 and TRBJ2-7; the D gene is possibly TRBD2 (6 bases). V was cut by 1 base and J by 9 bases, with 22 bases left in between. The CDR3 has 16 amino acids. Per the germline V gene, CDR1 is LGHNA and CDR2 is YNFKEQ. DNA for the CDR3: TGTGCCAGCAGCCAAGTGGGCCGGGACTTTCTAGTTCCGCAGTACTTC. Translated, it gives CASSQVGRDFLVPQYF.

The chain joins TRBV7-9 to TRBJ1-5; no clear D. The V end lost 5 bases, the J end lost 7 bases, and 9 bases lay between the germline ends. Germline V gene data show CDR1 as SEHNR and CDR2 as FQNEAQ (reference sequence). The CDR3 covers 12 residues. CDR3 amino acids: CASSRDGQPQHF. CDR3 sequence (DNA): TGTGCCAGCAGCCGGGATGGACAGCCCCAGCATTTT.

The V call is TRBV11-2, the J call TRBJ2-1; D not resolved. This CDR3 comprises 11 residues. Germline V gene data show CDR1 as SGHAT and CDR2 as FQNNGV. V shed 8 bases and J shed 7 bases, with 9 bases lying between them. The CDR3 DNA sequence: TGTGCCAGCGGGTCTTTGAATGAGCAGTTCTTC. It specifies CASGSLNEQFF.

With respect to this clone: This CDR3 is also generated by other DNA sequences in the sample. V is TRBV18 and J is TRBJ2-7; 9 bases line up with TRBD1. CDR3 length: 14 amino acids. V shed 6 bases, J shed 4 bases, and the junction held 7 bases outside the gene matches. Germline loops: CDR1 KGHSH, CDR2 LQKENI. The CDR3 reads CASSPGTGLYEQYF. For the CDR3, the DNA is TGTGCCAGCTCTCCCGGGACAGGGTTATACGAGCAGTACTTC.

The V and J genes are TRBV7-2 and TRBJ1-4; D is possibly TRBD1 (5 bases). Germline CDR1 is SGHTA and CDR2 is FQGNSA. With 2 bases removed from V and 12 bases from J, the gap between germline ends came to 13 bases. CDR3 length: 13 amino acids. CDR3 nucleotide sequence: TGTGCCAGCAGCTTAAAAGGGGTGGGTGAACTGTTTTTT. It is translated as CASSLKGVGELFF.

The CDR3 here is CASSEAISGLNTIYF. The CDR3 region has the DNA TGTGCCAGCAGTGAAGCTATCTCGGGTTTAAACACCATATATTTT. V and J are TRBV6-1 and TRBJ1-3; D not certain. CDR1 is MNHNS and CDR2 is SASEGT in the germline V gene. The V end was cut by 0 bases, the J end by 6 bases, with 12 bases between. This CDR3 comprises 15 residues.

V usage is TRBV4-1 and J usage is TRBJ1-5; 11 nucleotides match TRBD1. Trimming cost V 4 bases and J 5 bases; bases outside gene matches: 4. There are 15 residues in the CDR3. Germline V gene sequence: CDR1 MGHRA, CDR2 YSYEKL. CDR3 nucleotides: TGCGCCAGCAGCCCTAGGACAGGGGGCTATCAGCCCCAGCATTTT. Its translation is CASSPRTGGYQPQHF.